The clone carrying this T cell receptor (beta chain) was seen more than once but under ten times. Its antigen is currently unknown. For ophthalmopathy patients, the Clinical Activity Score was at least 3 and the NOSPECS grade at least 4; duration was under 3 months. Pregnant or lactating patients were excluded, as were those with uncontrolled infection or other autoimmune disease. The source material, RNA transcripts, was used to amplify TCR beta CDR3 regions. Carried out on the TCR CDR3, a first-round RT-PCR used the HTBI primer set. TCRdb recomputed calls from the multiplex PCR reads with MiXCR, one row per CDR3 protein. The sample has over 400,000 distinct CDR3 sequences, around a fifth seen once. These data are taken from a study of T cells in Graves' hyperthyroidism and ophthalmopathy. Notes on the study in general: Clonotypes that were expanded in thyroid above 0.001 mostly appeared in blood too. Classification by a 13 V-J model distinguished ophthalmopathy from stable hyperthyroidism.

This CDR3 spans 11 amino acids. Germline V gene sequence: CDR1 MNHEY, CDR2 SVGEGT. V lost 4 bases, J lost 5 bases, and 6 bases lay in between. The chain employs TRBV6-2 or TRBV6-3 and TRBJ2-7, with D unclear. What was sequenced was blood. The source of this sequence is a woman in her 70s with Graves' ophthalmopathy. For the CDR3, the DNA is TGTGCCAGCAGTTCCACCCACGAGCAGTACTTC. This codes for CASSSTHEQYF.